This T cell receptor beta chain was profiled in a study of shared clonotypes between healthy human individuals. Germline V gene lookup returns CDR1 GTSNPN and CDR2 SVGIG (reference sequence). The length of the CDR3 is 11 residues. With 2 bases clipped from V and 9 bases from J, the junction kept 3 bases outside the gene matches. In the authors' workflow: Junction-only immunoSEQ data arrived without quality scores, meaning filtering differed. This table comes from immunoSEQ multiplex PCR, and its TCRdb copy is limited to in-frame clones, with some not included. The V and J calls and clone size were taken over from that table, and D and trimming were inferred from the DNA. The sample has under 2,500,000 clones; 90% to 96% are singletons.

The receptor comes from a man aged 18-30 years in good health. Sequencing was done on a sample of naive CD4+ T cells sorted from blood. Specified subset: CD45RA+ positively selected. The chain recombines TRBV30 with TRBJ2-7, with TRBD1 matching over 8 bases. CDR3 nucleotides: TGTGCCTGGAGTCCAGGGGGCGGGCAGTACTTC. It is translated as CAWSPGGGQYF. Together with reference TRBV30 and TRBJ2-7, the CDR3 gives the full variable domain: SQTIHQWPATLVQPVGSPLSLECTVEGTSNPNLYWYRQAAGRGLQLLFYSVGIGQISSEVPQNLSASRPQDRQFILSSKKLLLSDSGFYLCAWSPGGGQYFGPGTRLTVT.